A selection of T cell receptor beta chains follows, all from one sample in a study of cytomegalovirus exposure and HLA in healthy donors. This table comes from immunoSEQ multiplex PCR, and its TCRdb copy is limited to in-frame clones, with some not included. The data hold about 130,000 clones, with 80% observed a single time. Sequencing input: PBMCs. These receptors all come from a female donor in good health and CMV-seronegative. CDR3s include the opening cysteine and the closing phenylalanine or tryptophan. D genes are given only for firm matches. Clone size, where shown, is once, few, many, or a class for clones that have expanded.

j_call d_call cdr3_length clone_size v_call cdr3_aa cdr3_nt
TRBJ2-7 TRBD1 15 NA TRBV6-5 CASSPRTGVVLEQYF TGTGCCAGCAGCCCGAGGACAGGGGTTGTATTAGAGCAGTACTTC
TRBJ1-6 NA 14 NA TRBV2 CASRRTGGRSPLHF TGTGCCAGCAGGAGAACGGGGGGCAGGTCACCCCTCCACTTT
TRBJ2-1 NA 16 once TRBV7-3 CASSPLRGAIYNEQFF TGTGCCAGCAGCCCCCTCCGCGGGGCAATTTACAATGAGCAGTTCTTC
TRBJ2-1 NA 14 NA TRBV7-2 CATKGGGPYNEQFF TGTGCCACCAAGGGCGGGGGCCCCTACAATGAGCAGTTCTTC
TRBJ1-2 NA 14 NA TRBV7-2 CASSLGQGNYGYTF TGTGCCAGCAGCTTAGGGCAGGGAAACTATGGCTACACCTTC
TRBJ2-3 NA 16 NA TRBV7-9 CASIPPGLAFKDTQYF TGTGCCAGCATCCCCCCTGGGCTAGCATTTAAAGATACGCAGTATTTT
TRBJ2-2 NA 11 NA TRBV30 CAWSYAGELFF TGTGCCTGGTCCTACGCCGGGGAGCTGTTTTTT
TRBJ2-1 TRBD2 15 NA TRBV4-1 CASSPPSGGDNEQFF TGCGCCAGCAGCCCACCTAGCGGGGGGGACAATGAGCAGTTCTTC
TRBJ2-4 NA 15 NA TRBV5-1 CASSLVAGAKNIQYF TGCGCCAGCAGCTTGGTGGCAGGGGCCAAAAACATTCAGTACTTC
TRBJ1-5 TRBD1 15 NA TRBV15 CATSKPTGVAQPQHF TGTGCCACCAGCAAGCCGACAGGGGTAGCTCAGCCCCAGCATTTT
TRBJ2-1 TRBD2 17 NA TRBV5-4 CASSLAASGGVINEQFF TGTGCCAGCAGCTTGGCGGCTAGCGGGGGGGTGATCAATGAGCAGTTCTTC
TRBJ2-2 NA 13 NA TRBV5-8 CASSGTRAGELFF TGTGCCAGCAGTGGGACACGGGCCGGGGAGCTGTTTTTT
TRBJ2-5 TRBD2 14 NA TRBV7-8 CASSRGEGIETQYF TGTGCCAGCAGCCGAGGGGAGGGCATTGAGACCCAGTACTTC
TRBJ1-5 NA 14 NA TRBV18 CASSPAGKDQPQHF TGTGCCAGCTCACCAGCAGGGAAGGATCAGCCCCAGCATTTT
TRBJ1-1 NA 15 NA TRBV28 CASSSLPEGIAEAFF TGTGCCAGCAGTTCGTTGCCGGAGGGTATCGCTGAAGCTTTCTTT
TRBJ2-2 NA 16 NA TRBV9 CASSGAGGTNTGELFF TGTGCCAGCAGTGGGGCTGGCGGAACGAACACCGGGGAGCTGTTTTTT
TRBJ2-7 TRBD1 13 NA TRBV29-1 CSVSGTVPYEQYF TGCAGCGTTTCCGGGACAGTCCCCTACGAGCAGTACTTC
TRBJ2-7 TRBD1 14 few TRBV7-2 CASSLGQGTYEQYF TGTGCCAGCAGCTTGGGACAGGGGACCTACGAGCAGTACTTC
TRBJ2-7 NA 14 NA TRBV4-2 CASSQGGDPYEQYF TGTGCCAGCAGCCAAGGGGGGGATCCCTACGAGCAGTACTTC
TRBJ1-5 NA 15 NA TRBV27 CASSLSRTGNQPQHF TGTGCCAGCAGTTTGAGTAGGACGGGAAATCAGCCCCAGCATTTT
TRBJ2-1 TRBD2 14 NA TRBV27 CASRTSGSINEQFF TGTGCCAGCAGGACTAGCGGGAGTATCAATGAGCAGTTCTTC
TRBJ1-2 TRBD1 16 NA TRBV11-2 CASSPSTGGRSYGYTF TGTGCCAGCAGCCCTTCAACAGGGGGCAGGAGCTATGGCTACACCTTC
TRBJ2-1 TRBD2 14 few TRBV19 CASPSGSSYNEQFF TGTGCCAGTCCCAGCGGGAGCTCCTACAATGAGCAGTTCTTC
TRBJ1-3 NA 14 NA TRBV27 CASRPPGVGSTIYF TGTGCCAGCAGACCTCCCGGGGTAGGAAGCACCATATATTTT
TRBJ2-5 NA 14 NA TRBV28 CASTPSGSWETQYF TGTGCCAGCACCCCGTCAGGGTCTTGGGAGACCCAGTACTTC
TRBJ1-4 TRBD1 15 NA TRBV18 CASSLTGAGGEKLFF TGTGCCAGCTCACTTACAGGGGCCGGGGGCGAAAAACTGTTTTTT
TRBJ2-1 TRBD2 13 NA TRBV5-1 CASSWDYSYGQFF TGCGCCAGCAGCTGGGACTACTCCTATGGGCAGTTCTTC
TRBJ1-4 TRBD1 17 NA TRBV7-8 CASSPRQGTVGNEKLFF TGTGCCAGCAGCCCGAGACAGGGGACAGTGGGGAATGAAAAACTGTTTTTT
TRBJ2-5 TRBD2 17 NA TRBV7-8 CASSLGLAGGLGETQYF TGTGCCAGCAGCTTAGGGCTAGCGGGGGGGCTGGGAGAGACCCAGTACTTC
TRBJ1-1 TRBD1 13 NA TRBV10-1 CASSLTGLSEAFF TGCGCCAGCAGTCTGACAGGGCTTTCGGAAGCTTTCTTT
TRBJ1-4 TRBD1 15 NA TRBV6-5 CASSGTGATNEKLFF TGTGCCAGCAGTGGAACAGGGGCAACTAATGAAAAACTGTTTTTT
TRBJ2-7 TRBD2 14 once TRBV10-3 CAIRGTSGKYEQYF TGTGCCATCAGGGGGACTAGCGGGAAATACGAGCAGTACTTC
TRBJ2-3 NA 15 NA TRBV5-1 CASSLPQRGTDTQYF TGCGCCAGCAGCTTGCCGCAGCGGGGCACAGATACGCAGTATTTT
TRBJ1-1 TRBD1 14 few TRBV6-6 CASSYSGQYTEAFF TGTGCCAGCAGTTACTCGGGACAGTACACTGAAGCTTTCTTT
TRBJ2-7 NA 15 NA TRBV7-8 CASSLGGRGVYEQYF TGTGCCAGCAGCCTCGGGGGGCGGGGTGTCTACGAGCAGTACTTC
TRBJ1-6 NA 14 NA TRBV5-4 CASSLDRDNSPLHF TGTGCCAGCAGCTTGGACAGAGATAATTCACCCCTCCACTTT
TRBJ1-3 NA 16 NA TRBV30 CAWSARDTYSGNTIYF TGTGCCTGGAGCGCCCGGGACACCTACTCTGGAAACACCATATATTTT
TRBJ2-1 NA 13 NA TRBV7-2 CASSSIGNSEQFF TGTGCCAGCAGCTCCATCGGTAACTCAGAGCAGTTCTTC
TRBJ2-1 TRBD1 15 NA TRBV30 CAWMGGQGTYNEQFF TGTGCCTGGATGGGGGGACAGGGCACCTACAATGAGCAGTTCTTC
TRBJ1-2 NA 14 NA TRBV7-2 CASSFLRRGDGYTF TGTGCCAGCAGCTTCCTCCGCAGGGGTGATGGCTACACCTTC
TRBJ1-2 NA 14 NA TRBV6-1 CASARQEPNYGYTF TGTGCCAGCGCCCGACAGGAACCTAACTATGGCTACACCTTC
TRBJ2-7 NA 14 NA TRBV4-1 CASSQVPRSYEQYF TGCGCCAGCAGCCAAGTCCCTAGATCCTACGAGCAGTACTTC
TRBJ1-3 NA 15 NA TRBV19 CASSPGSSSGNTIYF TGTGCCAGTAGTCCAGGGTCTAGCTCTGGAAACACCATATATTTT